Below are 10 T cell receptor beta chains sequenced from a single sample in a study of precursors of human CD4 cytotoxic T cells. TCRdb redid the calling of the reads with MiXCR, one entry per CDR3 protein. The data show 600 to 900 distinct CDR3 sequences, roughly an eighth seen once. The bulk UMI libraries came from four sorted CD4+ memory subsets, including IL-7R-high and IL-7R-negative TEMRA. Sequenced input: memory CD4+ T cells from blood (PBMCs). All receptors derive from a human donor in good health.

V is TRBV7-3 and J is TRBJ2-6, with TRBD1 as a possible D gene (6 bases). The CDR3 spans 16 residues. CDR1 is SGHTA and CDR2 is FQGTGA in the germline V gene. The ends were cut back, 5 bases at V and 1 base at J, with 12 bases in the middle. Written as DNA, the CDR3 is TGTGCCAGCAGCCCGTCGACAGGATCTGGGGCCAACGTCCTGACTTTC. It codes for CASSPSTGSGANVLTF.

V and J are TRBV27 and TRBJ2-4; 8 nucleotides agree with TRBD1. J gave up 8 bases and V 5 bases, and 14 bases lay outside the gene matches. The germline CDR1 and CDR2 sequences are MNHEY and SMNVEV (reference sequence). This CDR3 is 16 amino acids long. Written as DNA, the CDR3 is TGTGCCAGCAGTCGGGACAGGCAGACCCTTAGGGACATTCAGTACTTC. Protein sequence: CASSRDRQTLRDIQYF.

In this sample, this clonotype is large (0.1 to 1%). This chain joins TRBV20-1 and TRBJ2-7, with 10 bases fitting TRBD2. Germline CDR1 is DFQATT and CDR2 is SNEGSKA (reference sequence). This CDR3 region has 17 residues. V lost 1 base to trimming and J lost 4 bases; unmatched junction nucleotides: 13. The CDR3 region has the DNA TGCAGTGCTAGAGGTCCTAGCGGGAGTGAAGAAAGGTACGAGCAGTACTTC. Translation gives CSARGPSGSEERYEQYF.

The chain joins TRBV30 to TRBJ1-1; tentatively, D is TRBD1 (5 bases). Trimming cost V 2 bases and J 5 bases, with 15 bases left between them. This CDR3 spans 14 amino acids. CDR1 is GTSNPN and CDR2 is SVGIG in the germline V gene (reference sequence). CDR3 in DNA: TGTGCCTGGAGTCCTTCAGTGGGGGGGACTGAAGCTTTCTTT. Amino acid sequence: CAWSPSVGGTEAFF.

This clonotype was recorded a few times. The chain carries TRBV7-8 and TRBJ2-5; tentative D call: TRBD1 (6 bases). With 5 bases removed from V and 2 bases from J, the gap between germline ends came to 18 bases. CDR1 is SGHVS and CDR2 is FQNEAQ in the germline V gene. The CDR3 extends over 16 amino acids. The CDR3 DNA sequence: TGTGCCAGCAGCCCCAGGTTGGGGGCGGGTCAAGAGACCCAGTACTTC. The encoded protein is CASSPRLGAGQETQYF.

V usage is TRBV20-1 and J usage is TRBJ2-2; 8 bases are shared with TRBD1. The germline V gene has CDR1 DFQATT and CDR2 SNEGSKA (reference sequence). There are 15 residues in the CDR3. Trimming removed 3 bases from V and 5 bases from J; junction bases left unmatched: 8. The CDR3 DNA reads TGCAGTGCTAGCGCGGGGACAGGTCGAACCGGGGAGCTGTTTTTT. Its protein is CSASAGTGRTGELFF.

The DNA of the CDR3 is TGTGCCAGCCACTCGGACGCTCCACCGAACTATGGCTACACCTTC. Residues: CASHSDAPPNYGYTF. The rearrangement uses TRBV18 and TRBJ1-2; D call uncertain. The CDR3 extends over 15 amino acids. Trimming cost V 8 bases and J 2 bases, with 18 bases left between them. Germline-derived CDR1 and CDR2 are KGHSH and LQKENI.

This clonotype was picked up a small number of times. The V gene is TRBV5-1, the J gene TRBJ2-7, with a tentative D call TRBD1 (5 bases). This CDR3 is 13 amino acids long. CDR1 and CDR2 from the germline V gene are SGHRS and YFSETQ. Trimming stripped 3 bases from V and 2 bases from J, with 9 bases between. For the CDR3, the DNA is TGCGCCAGCAGCTCCAGGGAAACCTACGAGCAGTACTTC. Translated: CASSSRETYEQYF.

The chain is built from TRBV20-1 and TRBJ1-2; D is unclear. The germline V gene has CDR1 DFQATT and CDR2 SNEGSKA (reference sequence). The V gene lost 4 bases and the J gene lost 4 bases, with 10 bases spanning the gap. The CDR3 has 12 amino acids. The CDR3 sequence is CSAKQILYGYTF. The CDR3 bases are TGCAGTGCTAAACAGATACTCTATGGCTACACCTTC.

This chain links TRBV12-3 or TRBV12-4 with TRBJ1-2, with 8 bases fitting TRBD1. The V and J ends lost 6 bases and 7 bases, in that order; junction bases with no gene match: 7. CDR3 size: 13 residues. The CDR3 here is CASSPGQAAGYTF. The CDR3 DNA is TGTGCCAGCAGCCCGGGACAGGCCGCTGGCTACACCTTC.